This T cell receptor beta chain was sequenced in a study of T cell repertoires in ileal Crohn's disease. Time point described: neoterminal ileum biopsy at postoperative endoscopy, about 6 months after surgery. Sequencing was performed with immunoSEQ multiplex PCR; in TCRdb, only in-frame clones are kept and a portion is missing. The table shows about 62,000 clones, with 85% to 90% occurring only once. Germline-derived CDR1 and CDR2 are SNHLY and FYNNEI. The CDR3 has 16 residues. The V end lost 2 bases, the J end lost 3 bases, and 11 bases lay between the germline ends. Sequenced: ileal tissue. J is TRBJ2-6 and V is TRBV2, with D perhaps matching TRBD2 (5 bases). This receptor was obtained from an adult with Crohn's disease. CDR3 sequence reads: CASSEIGVGGANVLTF. In DNA form, the CDR3 reads TGTGCCAGCAGTGAAATCGGGGTGGGTGGGGCCAACGTCCTGACTTTC.